Ten or more counts support the clone carrying this T cell receptor beta chain. The sample is drawn from a study of T cells in Graves' hyperthyroidism and ophthalmopathy. RNA transcripts served as the template for amplifying TCR beta CDR3 regions. With the HTBI primer set, the TCR CDR3 went through a first round of RT-PCR. TCRdb called the multiplex PCR reads again in MiXCR, with one record for every CDR3 protein. The data hold about 360,000 distinct CDR3 sequences, with less than 15% observed a single time. If no ophthalmopathy progression occurred within 18 months, Graves' hyperthyroidism was stable. Each 10 ml fresh peripheral blood draw supplied the PBMCs. Between the trimmed V and J ends, which lost 6 bases and 2 bases, there was a span of 8 bases. Germline V lookup: CDR1 DFQATT, CDR2 SNEGSKA (reference sequence). The CDR3 has 11 residues.

Sequencing was carried out using blood. The chain combines TRBV20-1 with TRBJ2-7; D gene unclear. The sequence was collected from a woman aged 18-30 years with Graves' hyperthyroidism. In DNA form, the CDR3 reads TGCAGTGCCCCGCAGGCCTACGAGCAGTACTTC. This sequence encodes CSAPQAYEQYF.